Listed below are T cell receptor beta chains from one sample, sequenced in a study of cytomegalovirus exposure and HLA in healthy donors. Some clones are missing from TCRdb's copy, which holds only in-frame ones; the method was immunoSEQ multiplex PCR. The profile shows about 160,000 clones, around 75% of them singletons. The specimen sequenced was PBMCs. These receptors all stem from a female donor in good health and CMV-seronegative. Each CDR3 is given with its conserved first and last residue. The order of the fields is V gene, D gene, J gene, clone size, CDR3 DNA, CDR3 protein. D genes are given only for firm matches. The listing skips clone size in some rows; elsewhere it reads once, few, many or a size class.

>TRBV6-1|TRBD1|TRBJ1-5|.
TGTGCCAGCAGTGAAGTGTGGACAGGGGGCGTTCAGCCCCAGCATTTT
CASSEVWTGGVQPQHF
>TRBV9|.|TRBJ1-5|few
TGTGCCAGCAGCTCCCTAGACAGTGGCAATCAGCCCCAGCATTTT
CASSSLDSGNQPQHF
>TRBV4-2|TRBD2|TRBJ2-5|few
TGTGCCAGCAGCCAAGTGGAGGGAGGGGAGCAAGAGACCCAGTACTTC
CASSQVEGGEQETQYF
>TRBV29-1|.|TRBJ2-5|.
TGCAGCGTTGAAGGGTCAGCGCAGACCCAGTACTTC
CSVEGSAQTQYF
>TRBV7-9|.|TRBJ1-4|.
TGTGCCAGCAGCTTATTGTCCTCACAGTACGAAAAACTGTTTTTT
CASSLLSSQYEKLFF
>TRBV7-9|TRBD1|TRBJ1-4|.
TGTGCCAGCAGCTTATCACGTGTGATGAGGACAGGGAATGAAAAACTGTTTTTT
CASSLSRVMRTGNEKLFF
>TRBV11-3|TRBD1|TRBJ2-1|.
TGTGCCAGCAGCCCCCGGGGGACAGGGGGCTACAATGAGCAGTTCTTC
CASSPRGTGGYNEQFF
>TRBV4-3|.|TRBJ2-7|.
TGCGCCAGCAGCCTCACGGGCAGGGGCCCCAACGAGCAGTACTTC
CASSLTGRGPNEQYF
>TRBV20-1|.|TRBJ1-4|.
TGCAGTGGACAGTCTAATGAAAAACTGTTTTTT
CSGQSNEKLFF
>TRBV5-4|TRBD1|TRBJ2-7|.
TGTGCCAGCAGCTTGGGGGGACAGGGTACGTCTGGGTACTTC
CASSLGGQGTSGYF
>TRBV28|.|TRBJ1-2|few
TGTGCCAGCAGTAGCGCGGGTGGCAGGAGAGACTATGGCTACACCTTC
CASSSAGGRRDYGYTF
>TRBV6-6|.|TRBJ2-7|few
TGTGCCAGCAGCCGACTGGGGGGAACCTACGAGCAGTACTTC
CASSRLGGTYEQYF
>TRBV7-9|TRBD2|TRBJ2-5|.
TGTGCCAGCAGCATGACTAGCGGGAGGGCCCCAGGGACCCAGTACTTC
CASSMTSGRAPGTQYF
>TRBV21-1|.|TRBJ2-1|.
TGTGCCAGCAGGGGAAGGGGACTCCACAATGAGCAGTTCTTC
CASRGRGLHNEQFF
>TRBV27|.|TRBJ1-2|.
TGTGCCAGCAGTTTGACAGGATCTGGTGGCTACACCTTC
CASSLTGSGGYTF
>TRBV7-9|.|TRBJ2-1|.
TGTGCCAGCAGCTTACGGGGGACCGGCTCCTACAATGAGCAGTTCTTC
CASSLRGTGSYNEQFF
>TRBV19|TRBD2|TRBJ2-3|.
TGTGCCAGTAGTGCCCAAGCGGGAAATACGCAGTATTTT
CASSAQAGNTQYF
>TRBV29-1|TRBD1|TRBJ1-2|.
TGCAGCGTCGAATCAGGGACAGGGGCCAGCTATGGCTACACCTTC
CSVESGTGASYGYTF
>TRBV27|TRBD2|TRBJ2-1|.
TGTGCCAGCAGTTTTAGCGGGAATGAGCAGTTCTTC
CASSFSGNEQFF
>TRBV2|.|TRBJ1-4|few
TGTGCCAGCAGATCAGGGTGGGATGAAAAACTGTTTTTT
CASRSGWDEKLFF
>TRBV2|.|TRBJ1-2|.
TGTGCCAGCAACGGGGACAACCTGATGAAATATGGCTACACCTTC
CASNGDNLMKYGYTF
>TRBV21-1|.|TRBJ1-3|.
TGTGCCCGCCGGGGGGGGCGGGTCCGGGGAAACACCATATATTTT
CARRGGRVRGNTIYF
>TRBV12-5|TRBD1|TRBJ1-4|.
TGTGCTAGTGGCTTCTTTTTAGGGACAGGGAATGAAAAACTGTTTTTT
CASGFFLGTGNEKLFF
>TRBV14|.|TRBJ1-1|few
TGTGCCAGCAGCCCTAGTCGGGTGAACACTGAAGCTTTCTTT
CASSPSRVNTEAFF
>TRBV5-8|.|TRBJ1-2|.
TGTGCCAGCAGCTTGCCGACAGGATCCAACTATGGCTACACCTTC
CASSLPTGSNYGYTF
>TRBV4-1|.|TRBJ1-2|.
TGCGCCAGCAGCCAAGCGTCCGGGACAATCTATGGCTACACCTTC
CASSQASGTIYGYTF
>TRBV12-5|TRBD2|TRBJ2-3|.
TGTGCTAGTGGACCTAGCGGGAGAACAGATACGCAGTATTTT
CASGPSGRTDTQYF
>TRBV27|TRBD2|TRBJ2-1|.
TGTGCCAGCAGCATAGCGACTAGCGGGTACTACAATGAGCAGTTCTTC
CASSIATSGYYNEQFF
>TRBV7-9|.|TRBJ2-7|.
TGTGCCAGCAGCTTTTCAGGGCTCTCCTACGAGCAGTACTTC
CASSFSGLSYEQYF
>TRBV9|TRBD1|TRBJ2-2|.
TGTGCCAGCAGCGCTAACAGACAGGGCATAGGGGAGCTGTTTTTT
CASSANRQGIGELFF
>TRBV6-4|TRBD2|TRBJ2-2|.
TGTGCCAGTTCGGGGGGGGCCAAGGACACCGGGGAGCTGTTTTTT
CASSGGAKDTGELFF
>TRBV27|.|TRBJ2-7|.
TGTGCCAGCAGTTCCCGTACCTACGAGCAGTACTTC
CASSSRTYEQYF
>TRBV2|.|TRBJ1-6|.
TGTGCCAGCCTATACAGGTCTTTATATGAGAATTCACCCCTCCACTTT
CASLYRSLYENSPLHF
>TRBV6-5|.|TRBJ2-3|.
TGTGCCAGCAGCTATAGCTCCGGCACAGATACGCAGTATTTT
CASSYSSGTDTQYF
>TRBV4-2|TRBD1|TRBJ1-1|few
TGTGCCAGCAGCCAAGCAACCACAGGGGACGACACTGAAGCTTTCTTT
CASSQATTGDDTEAFF
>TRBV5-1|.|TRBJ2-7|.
TGCGCCAGCAGCTTGGGGGGCCCAGGGCCAACAAGGGAGCAGTACTTC
CASSLGGPGPTREQYF
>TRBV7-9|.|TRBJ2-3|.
TGTGCCAGCAGCCCCGCGGGCGATACGCAGTATTTT
CASSPAGDTQYF
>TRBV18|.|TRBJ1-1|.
TGTGCCAGCTCACCAAAGCAGGGTGAAGCTTTCTTT
CASSPKQGEAFF
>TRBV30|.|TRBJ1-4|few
TGTGCCTGGAGTCGCGCGAGAACTAATGAAAAACTGTTTTTT
CAWSRARTNEKLFF
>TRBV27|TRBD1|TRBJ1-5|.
TGTGCCAGCAGGACCGGGGACAGGGGGCCCTATAGCAATCAGCCCCAGCATTTT
CASRTGDRGPYSNQPQHF
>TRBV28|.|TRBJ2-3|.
TGTGCCAGCAGCCCCTTAGTAGGCACAGATACGCAGTATTTT
CASSPLVGTDTQYF
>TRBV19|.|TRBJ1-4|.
TGTGCCAGTAGTATCAGGGGCGTTAGTGAAAAACTGTTTTTT
CASSIRGVSEKLFF
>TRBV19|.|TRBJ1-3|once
TGTGCCAGTAGTGCGCCCCGGGACATAAGCCGAAACACCATATATTTT
CASSAPRDISRNTIYF
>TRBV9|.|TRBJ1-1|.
TGTGCCAGCAGCGGCCTAGGCACTGAAGCTTTCTTT
CASSGLGTEAFF
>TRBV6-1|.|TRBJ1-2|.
TGTGCCAGCAGGCTAGGTCTTTTTAATGGCTACACCTTC
CASRLGLFNGYTF
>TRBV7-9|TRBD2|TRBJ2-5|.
TGTGCCAGCAGCACCTATAGCGGGAGTAGGGTAGAGACCCAGTACTTC
CASSTYSGSRVETQYF
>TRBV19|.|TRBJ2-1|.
TGTGCCAGTACCCTCACAAGGGACTGGAATAATGAGCAGTTCTTC
CASTLTRDWNNEQFF